These 16 T cell receptor beta chains came from one sample sequenced in a study of early T cells in non-severe SARS-CoV-2 infection. TCRdb re-called the 5' RACE reads with MiXCR, one entry per CDR3 protein. The sample records under 35,000 distinct CDR3 sequences, around 3% being singletons. Input material: whole blood. Receptors originate from an adult who was a healthcare worker with PCR-confirmed SARS-CoV-2 infection or an uninfected control (not recorded which).

This clonotype was picked up many times. V and J are TRBV5-1 and TRBJ2-5; TRBD1 is a possible D gene (5 bases). This CDR3 spans 14 amino acids. V lost 6 bases and J lost 1, with 13 bases in between. In germline, CDR1 is SGHRS, CDR2 YFSETQ. The CDR3 DNA reads TGCGCCAGCACATCCCAGGGTAGCCAAGAGACCCAGTACTTC. Protein product: CASTSQGSQETQYF.

This clonotype has a count of ten or more. The DNA of the CDR3 is TGCAGTGCAGGGACACCCACTGAAGCTTTCTTT. Translation: CSAGTPTEAFF. This chain uses TRBV20-1 with TRBJ1-1; D perhaps matches TRBD1 (6 bases). Looked up from germline, CDR1 is DFQATT and CDR2 is SNEGSKA (reference sequence). V was shortened by 6 bases and J by 4 bases, with 9 bases between the two germline ends. The CDR3 covers 11 residues.

In its sample, this clonotype was seen many times. This sequence joins TRBV19 and TRBJ2-5; tentative D call: TRBD1 (5 bases). From germline, CDR1 is LNHDA and CDR2 SQIVND (reference sequence). The V end was cut by 5 bases, the J end by 2 bases, with 15 bases between. This CDR3 comprises 15 residues. The DNA for the CDR3 is TGTGCCAGTAGTCGGTATAGGGGTGGTCAAGAGACCCAGTACTTC. This codes for CASSRYRGGQETQYF.

At least ten counts were recorded for this clonotype. The chain has TRBV20-1 and TRBJ1-2, with D tentatively TRBD1 (5 bases). There are 13 residues in the CDR3. CDR1 and CDR2 (germline): DFQATT, SNEGSKA (reference sequence). Trimming cost V 6 bases and J 2 bases, with 13 bases left between them. The CDR3 protein is CSADPRGNYGYTF. In nucleotides, the CDR3 is TGCAGTGCGGATCCCCGGGGGAACTATGGCTACACCTTC.

This clonotype was counted at least ten times. The genes are TRBV12-3 or TRBV12-4 and TRBJ2-4, with 10 positions matching TRBD1. V lost 5 bases, J lost 0 bases, and 4 bases stayed unmatched. The CDR3 covers 16 residues. The DNA of the CDR3 is TGTGCCAGCAGTCGGACAGGGGGATTAGCCAAAAACATTCAGTACTTC. It encodes CASSRTGGLAKNIQYF.

In this sample, this clonotype turned up a few times. The chain couples TRBV7-2 to TRBJ2-3, with 13 bases aligning to TRBD2. The CDR3 runs to 19 residues. V dropped 6 bases and J dropped 1; count of bases not matched to a gene: 13. Germline loops: CDR1 SGHTA, CDR2 FQGNSA. In DNA form, the CDR3 reads TGTGCCAGCAGATGGCCACTAGCGGGGGGGCCCCACGGCACAGATACGCAGTATTTT. This encodes CASRWPLAGGPHGTDTQYF.

This clonotype has a count of ten or more. The rearrangement uses TRBV5-8 and TRBJ2-1; maybe TRBD2 (6 bases). This CDR3 region has 21 residues. V lost 0 bases and J 9 bases, leaving 34 bases between the germline ends. Germline CDR1 is SGHTS and CDR2 is YDEGEE. In nucleotides, the CDR3 is TGTGCCAGCAGCTTGGCCTCCTCGGCGGGGTTCCGGGTAAGGCGGTCACCTGAGCAGTTCTTC. Encoded protein: CASSLASSAGFRVRRSPEQFF.

This clonotype was counted many times. The gene calls are TRBV4-1 and TRBJ1-2, with 9 bases matching TRBD1. The germline gives CDR1 MGHRA, CDR2 YSYEKL. The CDR3 has 15 residues. V was pared by 3 bases and J by 6 bases, with 8 bases of the junction left unmatched. The CDR3, as DNA: TGCGCCAGCAGCCAGAGACCGGGACAGGGAAATGGCTACACCTTC. Protein product: CASSQRPGQGNGYTF.

There are many counts of this clonotype. This chain joins TRBV9 and TRBJ2-1, with TRBD2 matching over 14 bases. The CDR3 runs 17 residues. Trimming at V came to 4 bases and at J to 4 bases, leaving 7 bases not matched to a gene. Germline loops: CDR1 SGDLS, CDR2 YYNGEE. In DNA, the CDR3 is TGTGCCAGCAGCTCCCGACTAGCGGGGGGGCGGTACAATGAGCAGTTCTTC. The encoded protein is CASSSRLAGGRYNEQFF.

The table lists this clonotype with many counts. V usage is TRBV25-1 and J usage is TRBJ2-1; 8 bases align to TRBD1. The germline gives CDR1 MGHDK, CDR2 SYGVNS. Losses at the gene ends were 6 bases for V and 4 bases for J; bases not matched to a gene: 5. The CDR3 covers 14 residues. The CDR3 coding sequence is TGTGCCAGCAGGGGACAGGCGTCTTACAATGAGCAGTTCTTC. Encoded protein: CASRGQASYNEQFF.

Many counts were recorded for this clonotype. The rearrangement links TRBV7-9 to TRBJ2-5, with D perhaps matching TRBD1 or TRBD2 (7 bases each). Trimming cost V 5 bases and J 2 bases, with 15 bases left between them. The CDR3 extends over 15 amino acids. CDR1 SEHNR and CDR2 FQNEAQ come from the germline V gene (reference sequence). CDR3 bases: TGTGCCAGCAGCCGGGGGGACAGTAAACAAGAGACCCAGTACTTC. It is translated as CASSRGDSKQETQYF.

This clonotype was detected ten times or more. J is TRBJ2-3 and V is TRBV7-3; D might be TRBD1 or TRBD2, each matching 6 bases. Trimming pared 5 bases from V and 4 bases from J, leaving 16 bases between. This CDR3 is 15 amino acids long. Germline loops: CDR1 SGHTA, CDR2 FQGTGA. CDR3 in amino acids: CASSPGGRGADTQYF. CDR3 sequence (DNA): TGTGCCAGCAGCCCCGGGGGCAGGGGAGCAGATACGCAGTATTTT.

This clonotype is medium-sized by share. The J gene is TRBJ1-1, the V gene TRBV5-1; possible D gene TRBD1, 5 bases. Trimming stripped 0 bases from V and 7 bases from J, with 13 bases between. The germline V gene encodes CDR1 SGHRS and CDR2 YFSETQ. The CDR3 spans 14 residues. In DNA, the CDR3 is TGCGCCAGCAGCTTGGCCGGGGGGAACGGTGAAGCTTTCTTT. This gives the protein CASSLAGGNGEAFF.

The chain couples TRBV24-1 to TRBJ1-1, with 8 bases matching TRBD1. With 7 bases clipped from V and 12 bases from J, the junction kept 9 bases outside the gene matches. The germline V gene encodes CDR1 KGHDR and CDR2 SFDVKD. The CDR3 length is 12 residues. The CDR3: CATRDRDTETFF. Written as DNA, the CDR3 is TGTGCCACCAGGGACAGGGACACTGAGACTTTCTTT.

Ten or more counts support this clonotype. The chain employs TRBV2 and TRBJ2-5; 7 nucleotides line up with TRBD1. V lost 6 bases to trimming and J lost 5 bases; unmatched junction nucleotides: 3. Germline CDR1 reads SNHLY; CDR2 reads FYNNEI. The CDR3 runs to 12 residues. The CDR3 protein is CASRQGVETQYF. CDR3 bases: TGTGCCAGCAGGCAGGGGGTGGAGACCCAGTACTTC.

By sample fraction, this clonotype is medium-sized (0.01 to 0.1%). The chain carries TRBV5-1 and TRBJ2-1; D gene unclear. V was trimmed by 0 bases and J by 7 bases, leaving 2 bases between them. Germline V gives CDR1 SGHRS, CDR2 YFSETQ. The CDR3 consists of 11 residues. CDR3 protein: CASSLGNEQFF. CDR3 DNA: TGCGCCAGCAGCTTGGGGAATGAGCAGTTCTTC.